Following are 11 T cell receptor beta chains from one sample sequenced in a study of blood T cell repertoires in COVID-19. Profiled with immunoSEQ multiplex PCR; TCRdb holds only in-frame clones, not every one. The sample comprises nearly 200,000 clones, about 90% of which are singletons, and approximately 8.1% rests with the top ten. The sample taken for sequencing was PBMCs or T cells enriched from blood (not recorded which). All receptors come from a woman aged 18-29 years who had recovered from COVID-19.

This rearrangement joins TRBV2 to TRBJ1-6; 8 bases match TRBD1. There are 16 residues in the CDR3. Germline V gives CDR1 SNHLY, CDR2 FYNNEI. V shed 5 bases and J 7 bases; nucleotides not matched to a gene: 10. CDR3: CASSRGTGLKNSPLHF. Here the CDR3 DNA reads TGTGCCAGCAGTAGGGGGACAGGCCTCAAAAATTCACCCCTCCACTTT. Full variable domain (remainder filled in from reference TRBV2 and TRBJ1-6): EPEVTQTPSHQVTQMGQEVILRCVPISNHLYFYWYRQILGQKVEFLVSFYNNEISEKSEIFDDQFSVERPDGSNFTLKIRSTKLEDSAMYFCASSRGTGLKNSPLHFGNGTRLTVT.

The chain links TRBV25-1 to TRBJ1-4; tentatively, D is TRBD1 (5 bases). This CDR3 spans 17 amino acids. The germline CDR1 and CDR2 sequences are MGHDK and SYGVNS. Trimming removed 1 base at V and 1 base at J, with 13 bases between. CDR3 sequence reads: CASSESTGGVTNEKLFF. CDR3 DNA: TGTGCCAGCAGTGAATCTACAGGAGGGGTAACTAATGAAAAACTGTTTTTT.

V usage is TRBV5-6 and J usage is TRBJ2-7; perhaps TRBD2 as D (5 bases). Trimming shortened V by 1 base and J by 4 bases, and 6 bases separated the two germline ends. The CDR3 runs to 12 residues. From germline, CDR1 is SGHDT and CDR2 YYEEEE. The CDR3 protein is CASSLSGYEQYF. Written as DNA, the CDR3 is TGTGCCAGCAGCTTGTCGGGGTACGAGCAGTACTTC.

V and J are TRBV5-1 and TRBJ1-4, with TRBD1 matching over 9 bases. The V segment lost 3 bases and the J segment 8 bases; nucleotides outside the gene matches: 11. Germline V gene lookup returns CDR1 SGHRS and CDR2 YFSETQ. This CDR3 region has 16 residues. This CDR3 reads CASSSSLGQGKEKLFF. The DNA for the CDR3 is TGCGCCAGCAGCTCCTCTTTGGGACAGGGAAAGGAAAAACTGTTTTTT.

The chain uses TRBV19 and TRBJ1-6; D remains ambiguous. Germline CDR1 reads LNHDA; CDR2 reads SQIVND (reference sequence). The CDR3 contains 15 residues. V was pared by 10 bases and J by 7 bases, with 20 bases between. The CDR3 loop reads CATSSYPSVNSPLHF. The CDR3 bases are TGTGCCACTTCATCCTACCCTTCGGTGAATTCACCCCTCCACTTT.

The chain is built from TRBV9 and TRBJ2-3, with D hard to call. Germline V CDR1 and CDR2: SGDLS, YYNGEE. The V end lost 4 bases, the J end lost 6 bases, and 12 bases lay between the germline ends. The CDR3 totals 13 residues. The DNA for the CDR3 is TGTGCCAGCAGCCCTCTGTTTTTGGATACGCAGTATTTT. Translating gives CASSPLFLDTQYF.

This clone was seen only once. The CDR3 spells CASTVRVDVNEQFF. In nucleotides, the CDR3 is TGTGCCAGTACCGTCCGGGTGGATGTCAATGAGCAGTTCTTC. J is TRBJ2-1 and V is TRBV19, with D unclear. Trimming shortened V by 7 bases and J by 6 bases, and 16 bases separated the two germline ends. The CDR3 has 14 amino acids. The germline V gene has CDR1 LNHDA and CDR2 SQIVND (reference sequence).

This clone was counted once. This chain joins TRBV7-2 and TRBJ2-1; maybe TRBD1 (6 bases). This CDR3 region has 14 residues. V lost 3 bases and J lost 6, with 12 bases in between. CDR1 is SGHTA and CDR2 is FQGNSA in the germline V gene. CDR3 region: CASSFQGYGNEQFF. The CDR3 DNA reads as TGTGCCAGCAGCTTTCAGGGGTACGGCAATGAGCAGTTCTTC. The full variable domain, its missing parts supplied by reference TRBV7-2 and TRBJ2-1, is GAGVSQSPSNKVTEKGKDVELRCDPISGHTALYWYRQSLGQGLEFLIYFQGNSAPDKSGLPSDRFSAERTGGSVSTLTIQRTQQEDSAVYLCASSFQGYGNEQFFGPGTRLTVL.

In DNA, the CDR3 is TGTGCCAGTAGAGGTTACAGGGACAGGGAAACCCAACAAGAGACCCAGTACTTC. Encoded protein: CASRGYRDRETQQETQYF. V and J are TRBV19 and TRBJ2-5, with TRBD1 matching 9 bases. Looked up from germline, CDR1 is LNHDA and CDR2 is SQIVND (reference sequence). The CDR3 is 18 residues long. Trimming took 6 bases from V and 2 from J; bases not matched to a gene: 16.

The CDR3 DNA is TGTGCCAGCAGCTCCCCGACAGGGGAAGTCACTGAAGCTTTCTTT. Protein sequence: CASSSPTGEVTEAFF. V usage is TRBV7-9 and J usage is TRBJ1-1, with 8 positions matching TRBD1. Germline values: CDR1 SEHNR, CDR2 FQNEAQ (reference sequence). The CDR3 is 15 residues long. Germline trimming cut 4 bases from V and 4 bases from J; bases unmatched to any gene: 8.

The chain joins TRBV2 to TRBJ1-5; TRBD1 might be the D (5 bases). Trimming pared 4 bases from V and 0 bases from J, leaving 7 bases between. The CDR3 sequence is 14 residues long. The germline gives CDR1 SNHLY, CDR2 FYNNEI. CDR3 in DNA: TGTGCCAGCAGTGGGACACTTAGCAATCAGCCCCAGCATTTT. Translating gives CASSGTLSNQPQHF.